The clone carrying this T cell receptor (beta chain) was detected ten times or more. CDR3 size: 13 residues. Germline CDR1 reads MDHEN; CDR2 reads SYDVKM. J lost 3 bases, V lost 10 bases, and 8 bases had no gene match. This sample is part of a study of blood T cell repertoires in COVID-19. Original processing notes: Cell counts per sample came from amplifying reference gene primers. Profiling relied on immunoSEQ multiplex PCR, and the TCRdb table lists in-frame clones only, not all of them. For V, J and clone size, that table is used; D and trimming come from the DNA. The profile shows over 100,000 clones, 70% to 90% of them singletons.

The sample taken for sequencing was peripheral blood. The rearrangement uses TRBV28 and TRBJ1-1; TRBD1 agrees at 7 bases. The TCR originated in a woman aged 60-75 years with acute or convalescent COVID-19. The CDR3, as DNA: TGTGCCACCTACCGACAGGGCTACACTGAAGCTTTCTTT. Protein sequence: CATYRQGYTEAFF.